The 32 T cell receptor beta chains below were found in one sample sequenced in a study of cytomegalovirus exposure and HLA in healthy donors. The primer mix had 60 Vbeta and 13 Jbeta primers. The data were produced by immunoSEQ multiplex PCR, yet TCRdb's version contains in-frame clones alone and is incomplete. The table records about 63,000 clones, roughly 80% of them present only once. Sequencing was done on a sample of PBMCs. These receptors all come from a woman between 40 and 55 years old in good health and CMV-seropositive.

This clone was detected a few times. This rearrangement joins TRBV28 to TRBJ2-1; 8 bases are shared with TRBD1. There are 15 residues in the CDR3. The V gene end was trimmed by 3 bases and the J gene end by 7 bases; junction bases not matched to a gene: 8. The germline gives CDR1 MDHEN, CDR2 SYDVKM. CDR3 residues: CASSFWQGALNEQFF. The CDR3 region has the DNA TGTGCCAGCAGTTTCTGGCAGGGGGCTTTAAATGAGCAGTTCTTC.

This chain joins TRBV27 and TRBJ1-5; TRBD1 aligns across 7 bases. Germline trimming cut 4 bases from V and 2 bases from J; bases unmatched to any gene: 5. The CDR3 sequence is 15 residues long. Germline loops: CDR1 MNHEY, CDR2 SMNVEV (reference sequence). In DNA form, the CDR3 reads TGTGCCAGCAGTTCCAGGGGGGCCGGCAATCAGCCCCAGCATTTT. Its translation is CASSSRGAGNQPQHF.

The table lists this clone with a few counts. This chain uses TRBV5-6 with TRBJ1-2; 7 nucleotides align to TRBD1. The CDR3 runs 14 residues. Looked up from germline, CDR1 is SGHDT and CDR2 is YYEEEE. Trimming cost V 1 base and J 4 bases; bases outside gene matches: 4. This chain's CDR3 is CASSLRGRPYGYTF. In DNA form, the CDR3 reads TGTGCCAGCAGCTTGAGGGGGCGACCCTATGGCTACACCTTC.

The chain is built from TRBV7-2 and TRBJ2-5; 7 nucleotides agree with TRBD2. Germline CDR1 reads SGHTA; CDR2 reads FQGNSA. The CDR3 covers 15 residues. V dropped 5 bases and J dropped 0; count of bases not matched to a gene: 6. CDR3 DNA: TGTGCCAGCAGCGGGGGGGAATCGTACCAAGAGACCCAGTACTTC. This translates into CASSGGESYQETQYF.

This chain links TRBV4-2 with TRBJ1-2; 7 positions match TRBD1. The V segment lost 1 base and the J segment 2 bases; nucleotides outside the gene matches: 4. CDR1 and CDR2 from the germline V gene are LGHNA and YNFKEQ. The CDR3 has 15 amino acids. This CDR3 reads CASSQARGRNYGYTF. The CDR3 DNA sequence: TGTGCCAGCAGCCAAGCGAGGGGGCGAAACTATGGCTACACCTTC.

The rearrangement uses TRBV7-2 and TRBJ1-1; weak D call: TRBD1 (5 bases). CDR1 is SGHTA, CDR2 FQGNSA, per germline. With 5 bases removed from V and 5 bases from J, the gap between germline ends came to 21 bases. The CDR3 extends over 16 amino acids. CDR3 sequence (DNA): TGTGCCAGCAGCCCAACGGGAGGGGCAGGGAGAACTGAAGCTTTCTTT. Its protein product is CASSPTGGAGRTEAFF.

This rearrangement joins TRBV10-2 to TRBJ2-1; 8 bases agree with TRBD2. The CDR3 has 17 amino acids. The V and J ends lost 0 bases and 3 bases, in that order; junction bases with no gene match: 7. From germline, CDR1 is WSHSY and CDR2 SAAADI. Here the CDR3 DNA reads TGCGCCAGCAGTGAGTCGACGGGCGGGGGGCTCTACAATGAGCAGTTCTTC. Translating gives CASSESTGGGLYNEQFF.

This chain links TRBV7-9 with TRBJ2-3; the D is unclear. The CDR3 sequence is 12 residues long. Trimming pared 4 bases from V and 4 bases from J, leaving 6 bases between. Germline assignment: CDR1 SEHNR and CDR2 FQNEAQ (reference sequence). The CDR3 reads CASSYRADTQYF. The CDR3, as DNA: TGTGCCAGCAGCTACAGAGCAGATACGCAGTATTTT.

About this clone: The junction and the germline gene differ at one end; a read error may be behind it. The chain has TRBV27 and TRBJ2-6, with D possibly TRBD1 on 5 matching bases. Germline V gene data show CDR1 as MNHEY and CDR2 as SMNVEV (reference sequence). CDR3 size: 14 residues. CDR3: CASSLSSGANALTF. CDR3 sequence (DNA): TGTGCCAGCAGTTTATCGTCTGGGGCCAACGCCCTGACTTTC.

The chain is built from TRBV2 and TRBJ2-1; TRBD2 aligns across 12 bases. Per the germline V gene, CDR1 is SNHLY and CDR2 is FYNNEI. Unmatched junction bases numbered 19, after V lost 3 bases and J lost 7 bases. The CDR3 loop spans 20 amino acids. This CDR3 is CASSETGGAILAGGRNEQFF. The CDR3 DNA reads as TGTGCCAGCAGTGAGACAGGGGGCGCGATACTAGCGGGGGGTAGGAATGAGCAGTTCTTC.

The rearrangement joins TRBV30 to TRBJ1-1; D gene unclear. Trimming took off 2 bases at V and 0 bases at J, with 7 bases between the two ends. Germline V gene data show CDR1 as GTSNPN and CDR2 as SVGIG (reference sequence). This CDR3 has 13 residues. CDR3 residues: CAWSWEVNTEAFF. The DNA of the CDR3 is TGTGCCTGGAGTTGGGAGGTGAACACTGAAGCTTTCTTT. Full variable domain (remainder filled in from reference TRBV30 and TRBJ1-1): SQTIHQWPATLVQPVGSPLSLECTVEGTSNPNLYWYRQAAGRGLQLLFYSVGIGQISSEVPQNLSASRPQDRQFILSSKKLLLSDSGFYLCAWSWEVNTEAFFGQGTRLTVV.

The chain combines TRBV2 with TRBJ1-3; perhaps TRBD1 as D (5 bases). The CDR3 consists of 15 residues. Germline CDR1 is SNHLY and CDR2 is FYNNEI. Trimming removed 7 bases at V and 7 bases at J, with 20 bases between. CDR3 nucleotides: TGTGCCAGCATTCCTGGGACCGGGAGAGGGAACACCATATATTTT. It is translated as CASIPGTGRGNTIYF.

The V gene is TRBV5-1, the J gene TRBJ2-1, with 7 positions matching TRBD2. J gave up 5 bases and V 0 bases, and 2 bases lay outside the gene matches. Germline CDR1 reads SGHRS; CDR2 reads YFSETQ. The CDR3 extends over 14 amino acids. CDR3 sequence reads: CASSLAAGDNEQFF. CDR3 coding DNA: TGCGCCAGCAGCTTGGCGGCGGGGGACAATGAGCAGTTCTTC.

This chain uses TRBV28 with TRBJ1-5, with 7 bases aligning to TRBD1. Per the germline V gene, CDR1 is MDHEN and CDR2 is SYDVKM. The V and J ends lost 4 bases and 4 bases, in that order; junction bases with no gene match: 10. The CDR3 sequence is 16 residues long. The CDR3 DNA reads as TGTGCCAGCAGTTGGACCAGACAGGGCCATAATCAGCCCCAGCATTTT. Residues: CASSWTRQGHNQPQHF. The full variable domain, in which reference TRBV28 and TRBJ1-5 provide the parts outside the CDR3, is DVKVTQSSRYLVKRTGEKVFLECVQDMDHENMFWYRQDPGLGLRLIYFSYDVKMKEKGDIPEGYSVSREKKERFSLILESASTNQTSMYLCASSWTRQGHNQPQHFGDGTRLSIL.

The V and J genes are TRBV29-1 and TRBJ1-2, with D tentatively TRBD1 (5 bases). CDR1 is SQVTM and CDR2 is ANQGSEA in the germline V gene. The V and J ends lost 7 bases and 5 bases respectively, with 17 bases between them. The CDR3 totals 13 residues. The CDR3 bases are TGCAGCGCCACCGGGGGAGTAACATATGGCTACACCTTC. Amino acids: CSATGGVTYGYTF.

The chain uses TRBV2 and TRBJ1-4, with 11 bases aligning to TRBD1. In germline, CDR1 is SNHLY, CDR2 FYNNEI. This CDR3 is 14 amino acids long. The junction had 5 bases not matched to a gene; V was cut back by 7 bases and J by 7 bases. The CDR3 protein is CASNLGTGGEKLFF. CDR3 nucleotide sequence: TGTGCCAGCAACCTCGGGACAGGGGGTGAAAAACTGTTTTTT.

V usage is TRBV5-6 and J usage is TRBJ1-2; 10 positions agree with TRBD1. V was pared by 4 bases and J by 2 bases, with 14 bases of the junction left unmatched. In germline, CDR1 is SGHDT, CDR2 YYEEEE. The length of the CDR3 is 18 residues. The CDR3 is CASSQTGTGDARNYGYTF. CDR3 DNA sequence: TGTGCCAGCAGCCAAACCGGGACAGGGGACGCTAGAAACTATGGCTACACCTTC.

The chain carries TRBV30 and TRBJ1-4; weak D call: TRBD1 (6 bases). Trimming removed 6 bases at V and 0 bases at J, with 14 bases between. CDR3 length equals 15 residues. Germline V gives CDR1 GTSNPN, CDR2 SVGIG (reference sequence). The CDR3 loop reads CACSPTGPTNEKLFF. DNA of the CDR3: TGTGCCTGCTCCCCGACAGGACCAACTAATGAAAAACTGTTTTTT.

V gene TRBV29-1 combines with J gene TRBJ2-7, with D perhaps TRBD1 (6 bases). Between the trimmed V and J ends, which lost 4 bases and 6 bases, there was a span of 10 bases. Germline V gene sequence: CDR1 SQVTM, CDR2 ANQGSEA. The CDR3 loop spans 11 amino acids. DNA of the CDR3: TGCAGCGTTGGCAGGGGTGCCGAGCAGTACTTC. This sequence encodes CSVGRGAEQYF.

J is TRBJ2-3 and V is TRBV7-2, with D possibly being TRBD2 (6 bases). This CDR3 spans 15 amino acids. CDR1 and CDR2 (germline): SGHTA, FQGNSA. Trimming took 2 bases from V and 1 from J, leaving 10 bases between them. CDR3 protein: CASSLFPSGTDTQYF. The CDR3 nucleotides are TGTGCCAGCAGCTTATTCCCTAGCGGCACAGATACGCAGTATTTT.

V gene TRBV30 combines with J gene TRBJ2-7, with D tentatively TRBD1 (6 bases). The V end lost 5 bases, the J end lost 3 bases, and 11 bases lay between the germline ends. This CDR3 is built from 12 residues. Per germline, CDR1 GTSNPN and CDR2 SVGIG (reference sequence). In nucleotides, the CDR3 is TGTGCCTGGGGCGGACAGTACTACGAGCAGTACTTC. Protein sequence: CAWGGQYYEQYF.

CDR3: CASSLQGYNEQFF. CDR3 DNA: TGTGCCAGCAGCTTACAGGGATACAATGAGCAGTTCTTC. The chain joins TRBV11-3 to TRBJ2-1; D may be TRBD1 (5 bases). The germline gives CDR1 SGHNT, CDR2 YENEEA. The CDR3 runs 13 residues. Deletions cut 2 bases from V and 4 bases from J, with 6 bases between.

The V call is TRBV27, the J call TRBJ1-1; D remains unclear. The CDR3 length is 15 residues. Germline CDR1 and CDR2: MNHEY and SMNVEV (reference sequence). Between the trimmed V and J ends, which lost 4 bases and 3 bases, there was a span of 15 bases. CDR3: CASSSLGGKDTEAFF. DNA of the CDR3: TGTGCCAGCAGTTCCCTAGGCGGAAAGGACACTGAAGCTTTCTTT.

The chain carries TRBV27 and TRBJ1-4; 8 nucleotides align to TRBD1. Germline CDR1 is MNHEY and CDR2 is SMNVEV (reference sequence). The CDR3 contains 14 residues. V shed 6 bases, J shed 7 bases, and the junction held 7 bases outside the gene matches. CDR3 sequence reads: CASSLDRGSEKLFF. In DNA, the CDR3 is TGTGCCAGCAGCCTTGACAGGGGCAGTGAAAAACTGTTTTTT.

V and J are TRBV6-5 and TRBJ1-1, with a weak D call TRBD1 (5 bases). Germline V CDR1 and CDR2: MNHEY, SVGAGI. V lost 4 bases and J 6 bases, leaving 6 bases between the germline ends. The CDR3 consists of 11 residues. CDR3 residues: CASSLGPEAFF. CDR3 coding DNA: TGTGCCAGCAGTTTGGGGCCTGAAGCTTTCTTT.

This clone came up a few times. This chain links TRBV27 with TRBJ2-3; D gene uncertain. The CDR3 has 12 residues. Trimming took 2 bases from V and 6 from J, leaving 6 bases between them. CDR1 and CDR2 from the germline V gene are MNHEY and SMNVEV (reference sequence). The CDR3 DNA reads TGTGCCAGCAGTTTAGGTCGGGATACGCAGTATTTT. Its protein product is CASSLGRDTQYF.

The genes are TRBV6-5 and TRBJ1-1, with D uncertain. This CDR3 has 15 residues. Germline V gene data show CDR1 as MNHEY and CDR2 as SVGAGI. V lost 0 bases to trimming and J lost 8 bases, with 16 bases between them. This chain's CDR3 is CASSYSNLRETEAFF. Written as DNA, the CDR3 is TGTGCCAGCAGTTACTCGAATCTCCGGGAAACGGAAGCTTTCTTT.

The chain carries TRBV6-1 and TRBJ1-3; perhaps TRBD1 as D (6 bases). V was clipped by 4 bases and J by 2 bases, with 6 bases between them. Germline V gene data show CDR1 as MNHNS and CDR2 as SASEGT. The CDR3 is 13 residues long. CDR3 residues: CASSAGAGNTIYF. DNA for the CDR3: TGTGCCAGCAGTGCAGGGGCTGGAAACACCATATATTTT.

J is TRBJ1-1 and V is TRBV30, with D hard to call. This CDR3 is 12 amino acids long. Germline CDR1 GTSNPN, CDR2 SVGIG (reference sequence). Trimming pared 3 bases from V and 9 bases from J, leaving 14 bases between. The CDR3: CAWRWGGGQAFF. CDR3 nucleotide sequence: TGTGCCTGGAGGTGGGGAGGAGGCCAAGCTTTCTTT.

The chain is built from TRBV9 and TRBJ2-5; D uncertain. The germline gives CDR1 SGDLS, CDR2 YYNGEE. There are 13 residues in the CDR3. The germline V and J ends were trimmed by 4 bases and 2 bases, with 9 bases remaining between them. The CDR3 here is CASSLRWQETQYF. The CDR3 nucleotides read TGTGCCAGCAGCCTCAGATGGCAAGAGACCCAGTACTTC.

This rearrangement joins TRBV15 to TRBJ1-2; D is unclear. CDR3 length equals 13 residues. CDR1 is LNHNV, CDR2 YYDKDF, per germline (reference sequence). V shed 5 bases and J shed 5 bases, with 12 bases lying between them. The CDR3 DNA follows: TGTGCCACCAGCGCGGGGTCCACATATGGCTACACCTTC. Amino acid sequence: CATSAGSTYGYTF.

The chain uses TRBV5-1 and TRBJ1-2, with D tentatively TRBD1 (5 bases). The germline V gene encodes CDR1 SGHRS and CDR2 YFSETQ. Trimming left V 4 bases short and J 8 bases short, with 18 bases between. The CDR3 contains 14 residues. The CDR3 coding sequence is TGCGCCAGCAGCCTCCCATGGGGCAAAGAAGGCTACACCTTC. Its protein product is CASSLPWGKEGYTF.